Presented here are 25 T cell receptor beta chains from one specimen sequenced in a study of cytomegalovirus exposure and HLA in healthy donors. The PCR was carried out with 60 Vbeta primers and 13 Jbeta primers. Data came from immunoSEQ multiplex PCR; TCRdb stores just in-frame clones and leaves some out. The table lists 90,000 to 130,000 clones, less than 80% of them singletons. The sample taken for sequencing was PBMCs. The source of these receptors is a woman younger than 45 in good health and CMV-seronegative.

The CDR3 DNA reads as TGTGCCAGCAGTTACTCGACAGCTAATTCACCCCTCCACTTT. It translates to CASSYSTANSPLHF. The rearrangement uses TRBV6-5 and TRBJ1-6; perhaps TRBD1 as D (5 bases). V was pared by 0 bases and J by 6 bases, with 6 bases between. CDR1 MNHEY and CDR2 SVGAGI come from the germline V gene. The CDR3 spans 14 residues.

The chain recombines TRBV27 with TRBJ1-4; 10 bases match TRBD1. The CDR3 consists of 14 residues. The germline CDR1 and CDR2 sequences are MNHEY and SMNVEV (reference sequence). The J segment lost 9 bases and the V segment lost 2 bases, leaving 3 bases of the junction unmatched. The DNA of the CDR3 is TGTGCCAGCAGTTTACTGGGACAGGGGCAAAAACTGTTTTTT. Protein product: CASSLLGQGQKLFF.

The chain links TRBV5-4 to TRBJ2-7; maybe TRBD2 (5 bases). This CDR3 region has 15 residues. CDR1 and CDR2 (germline): SGHNT, YYREEE (reference sequence). The ends were cut back, 4 bases at V and 3 bases at J, with 17 bases in the middle. The CDR3 is CASSPDFDPFYEQYF. The CDR3 DNA reads TGTGCCAGCAGCCCGGACTTCGACCCTTTCTACGAGCAGTACTTC.

With respect to this clone: No conserved phenylalanine or tryptophan ends this CDR3, so it is likely a read error. The J gene is TRBJ2-2, the V gene TRBV6-1; D is uncertain. Trimming left V 8 bases short and J 1 base short, with 8 bases between. CDR1 MNHNS and CDR2 SASEGT come from the germline V gene. The CDR3 totals 13 residues. Written as DNA, the CDR3 is TGTGCCAGCGTGACGAGGAACACCGGGGAGCTGTTTCTT. As protein: CASVTRNTGELFL.

The V call is TRBV9, the J call TRBJ2-1, with 7 bases matching TRBD2. The V segment lost 5 bases and the J segment 2 bases; nucleotides outside the gene matches: 4. CDR3 length equals 14 residues. Germline CDR1 and CDR2: SGDLS and YYNGEE. The CDR3 DNA sequence: TGTGCCAGCAGTCGAAGCGGGACCTACAATGAGCAGTTCTTC. Its protein product is CASSRSGTYNEQFF.

This chain's CDR3 is CASSRGSYEQYF. CDR3 bases: TGTGCCAGCAGCCGAGGTTCTTACGAGCAGTACTTC. The V call is TRBV11-2, the J call TRBJ2-7; D ambiguous. This CDR3 has 12 residues. V was shortened by 5 bases and J by 4 bases, with 9 bases between the two germline ends. The germline gives CDR1 SGHAT, CDR2 FQNNGV.

The chain links TRBV7-9 to TRBJ2-3; TRBD2 matches at 8 bases. The CDR3 is 18 amino acids. Germline V lookup: CDR1 SEHNR, CDR2 FQNEAQ (reference sequence). V dropped 1 base and J dropped 2; count of bases not matched to a gene: 11. As DNA, the CDR3 is TGTGCCAGCAGCTTAGGCGACGAGCGGGAGCCAAACACAGATACGCAGTATTTT. Translation: CASSLGDEREPNTDTQYF. Full variable domain (remainder filled in from reference TRBV7-9 and TRBJ2-3): DTGVSQNPRHKITKRGQNVTFRCDPISEHNRLYWYRQTLGQGPEFLTYFQNEAQLEKSRLLSDRFSAERPKGSFSTLEIQRTEQGDSAMYLCASSLGDEREPNTDTQYFGPGTRLTVL.

This clone appeared a few times. Additional DNA sequences in this sample encode the identical CDR3. This sequence joins TRBV7-9 and TRBJ1-1; D perhaps matches TRBD1 (5 bases). The CDR3 totals 13 residues. V lost 4 bases and J lost 1, with 7 bases in between. CDR1 SEHNR and CDR2 FQNEAQ come from the germline V gene (reference sequence). The CDR3 protein is CASSSGGNTEAFF. The CDR3 coding sequence is TGTGCCAGCAGCTCCGGGGGGAACACTGAAGCTTTCTTT.

The rearrangement links TRBV21-1 to TRBJ2-3; no DNA check was done on the table's D call, TRBD2. TRBV21-1 is marked as a pseudogene. The CDR3 has 22 residues. The chain's CDR3 is CASSKSRGKTGTRVRKTDTQYF. The CDR3 coding sequence is TGTGCCAGCAGCAAGTCTAGGGGAAAAACCGGGACTAGAGTTCGCAAAACAGATACGCAGTATTTT.

The chain links TRBV15 to TRBJ1-4, with D tentatively TRBD1 (5 bases). Trimming removed 0 bases from V and 11 bases from J, with 16 bases in between. Germline CDR1 reads LNHNV; CDR2 reads YYDKDF (reference sequence). The CDR3 covers 15 residues. In DNA form, the CDR3 reads TGTGCCACCAGCAGAGATCATTCCAGGGTAGGGAAACTGTTTTTT. Protein: CATSRDHSRVGKLFF.

This sequence joins TRBV6-5 and TRBJ2-7; D is perhaps TRBD1 (6 bases). Germline V lookup: CDR1 MNHEY, CDR2 SVGAGI. V was clipped by 6 bases and J by 5 bases, with 17 bases between them. This CDR3 region has 14 residues. CDR3 nucleotide sequence: TGTGCCAGCAGACCCACAGGGAGAGGGGACGAGCAGTACTTC. Translating gives CASRPTGRGDEQYF.

This CDR3 reads CASSMGGSRETQYF. CDR3 bases: TGTGCCAGTAGTATGGGAGGGTCGCGGGAGACCCAGTACTTC. The chain couples TRBV19 to TRBJ2-5, with 7 bases aligning to TRBD2. Trimming took 3 bases from V and 5 from J; bases not matched to a gene: 6. The CDR3 runs 14 residues. Germline V gene data show CDR1 as LNHDA and CDR2 as SQIVND (reference sequence).

The chain recombines TRBV19 with TRBJ1-1; 7 bases agree with TRBD1. Per the germline V gene, CDR1 is LNHDA and CDR2 is SQIVND (reference sequence). V shed 9 bases and J 1 base; nucleotides not matched to a gene: 11. The CDR3 extends over 15 amino acids. DNA for the CDR3: TGTGCCAGCCGTAAGCCGGGACAGCAGAACACTGAAGCTTTCTTT. Protein: CASRKPGQQNTEAFF.

In this sample, this clone turned up a few times. J is TRBJ2-7 and V is TRBV20-1; TRBD1 might be the D (5 bases). V gave up 3 bases and J gave up 7 bases, with 10 bases separating them. CDR3 length equals 11 residues. Germline V gene data show CDR1 as DFQATT and CDR2 as SNEGSKA (reference sequence). The CDR3 sequence: CSASINREQYF. CDR3 bases: TGCAGTGCTAGCATTAACAGGGAGCAGTACTTC.

The CDR3 region has the DNA TGTGCCAGCAGCTTGCGGGGAACGAACACTGAAGCTTTCTTT. It codes for CASSLRGTNTEAFF. The chain uses TRBV5-6 and TRBJ1-1; D is ambiguous. Trimming removed 1 base at V and 1 base at J, with 8 bases between. Germline V gene lookup returns CDR1 SGHDT and CDR2 YYEEEE. This CDR3 region has 14 residues.

A few counts support this clone. The J gene is TRBJ2-2, the V gene TRBV18, with D possibly TRBD2 on 5 matching bases. CDR1 is KGHSH, CDR2 LQKENI, per germline. Trimming took off 1 base at V and 5 bases at J, with 11 bases between the two ends. This CDR3 is built from 15 residues. The CDR3 protein is CASSPLSSVTGELFF. CDR3 DNA: TGTGCCAGCTCACCACTTAGTAGCGTTACCGGGGAGCTGTTTTTT.

This clone was seen a few times. CDR3 bases: TGTGCCAGCAGAACTAATGTTGCAACTAATGAAAAACTGTTTTTT. It codes for CASRTNVATNEKLFF. V and J are TRBV6-1 and TRBJ1-4; D remains ambiguous. Per the germline V gene, CDR1 is MNHNS and CDR2 is SASEGT. This CDR3 has 15 amino acids. V shed 6 bases and J shed 0 bases, with 11 bases lying between them.

Only a few counts were recorded for this clone. The rearrangement uses TRBV27 and TRBJ2-1; possible D gene TRBD1, 5 bases. Germline V gene sequence: CDR1 MNHEY, CDR2 SMNVEV (reference sequence). There are 12 residues in the CDR3. Trimming removed 5 bases at V and 4 bases at J, with 6 bases between. CDR3 nucleotide sequence: TGTGCCAGCAGTCAGGGTTACAATGAGCAGTTCTTC. As protein: CASSQGYNEQFF.

Concerning this clone: A junction end diverges from the germline sequence, so it may reflect a read error. The rearrangement joins TRBV7-9 to TRBJ2-7; a possible D gene is TRBD1 (6 bases). The CDR3 runs 12 residues. Germline assignment: CDR1 SEHNR and CDR2 FQNEAQ (reference sequence). This CDR3 is CSSSTDRTVQYF. In DNA form, the CDR3 reads TGTTCCAGCAGCACCGACAGGACGGTGCAGTACTTC.

The chain recombines TRBV4-3 with TRBJ1-2, with TRBD1 matching 10 bases. V was pared by 0 bases and J by 10 bases, with 5 bases of the junction left unmatched. Germline V gives CDR1 LGHNA, CDR2 YSLEER. The CDR3 is 14 residues long. The CDR3 spells CASSQDGTGEDYTF. The CDR3 nucleotides are TGCGCCAGCAGCCAAGATGGGACAGGGGAAGACTACACCTTC.

The count of this clone is one. This rearrangement joins TRBV14 to TRBJ2-7; D not resolved. V was trimmed by 3 bases and J by 3 bases, leaving 6 bases between them. This CDR3 is 12 amino acids long. CDR1 SGHDN and CDR2 FVKESK come from the germline V gene. CDR3 sequence reads: CASSQSVYEQYF. The DNA of the CDR3 is TGTGCCAGCAGCCAGTCGGTCTACGAGCAGTACTTC.

The genes are TRBV5-1 and TRBJ1-4; TRBD1 agrees at 10 bases. This CDR3 is 18 amino acids long. CDR1 is SGHRS and CDR2 is YFSETQ in the germline V gene. V dropped 0 bases and J dropped 10; count of bases not matched to a gene: 15. As DNA, the CDR3 is TGCGCCAGCAGCTTGGCGCGACAGGGGGCCTTCGGAGGCGGAAAACTGTTTTTT. As protein: CASSLARQGAFGGGKLFF.

This clone has only a few counts. This rearrangement joins TRBV7-8 to TRBJ1-2, with 7 bases lining up with TRBD1. Germline V gene lookup returns CDR1 SGHVS and CDR2 FQNEAQ. Trimming cost V 2 bases and J 3 bases; bases outside gene matches: 3. CDR3 length: 14 residues. The CDR3 region is CASSLRGLDYGYTF. CDR3 in DNA: TGTGCCAGCAGCTTAAGGGGGCTGGACTATGGCTACACCTTC. Full variable domain (remainder filled in from reference TRBV7-8 and TRBJ1-2): GAGVSQSPRYKVAKRGQDVALRCDPISGHVSLFWYQQALGQGPEFLTYFQNEAQLDKSGLPSDRFFAERPEGSVSTLKIQRTQQEDSAVYLCASSLRGLDYGYTFGSGTRLTVV.

Regarding this clone: A read error may account for a junction end that differs from germline. The genes are TRBV7-7 and TRBJ2-5; D is ambiguous. Germline CDR1 is SSHAT and CDR2 is FNYEAQ (reference sequence). The CDR3 runs to 13 residues. Written as DNA, the CDR3 is TGTGCTAGCAGCTTAGCACAGCAAGAGACCCAGTACTTC. It yields the protein CASSLAQQETQYF. The full variable domain, with the rest looked up from reference TRBV7-7 and TRBJ2-5, is GAGVSQSPRYKVTKRGQDVTLRCDPISSHATLYWYQQALGQGPEFLTYFNYEAQPDKSGLPSDRFSAERPEGSISTLTIQRTEQRDSAMYRCASSLAQQETQYFGPGTRLLVL.

This clone turned up a few times. The chain is built from TRBV7-3 and TRBJ2-7; TRBD2 matches 14 bases. The CDR3 consists of 14 residues. The V gene end was trimmed by 5 bases and the J gene end by 6 bases; junction bases not matched to a gene: 3. Per germline, CDR1 SGHTA and CDR2 FQGTGA. The CDR3 sequence: CASSPGLAGAEQYF. DNA for the CDR3: TGTGCCAGCAGCCCGGGACTAGCGGGAGCCGAGCAGTACTTC.